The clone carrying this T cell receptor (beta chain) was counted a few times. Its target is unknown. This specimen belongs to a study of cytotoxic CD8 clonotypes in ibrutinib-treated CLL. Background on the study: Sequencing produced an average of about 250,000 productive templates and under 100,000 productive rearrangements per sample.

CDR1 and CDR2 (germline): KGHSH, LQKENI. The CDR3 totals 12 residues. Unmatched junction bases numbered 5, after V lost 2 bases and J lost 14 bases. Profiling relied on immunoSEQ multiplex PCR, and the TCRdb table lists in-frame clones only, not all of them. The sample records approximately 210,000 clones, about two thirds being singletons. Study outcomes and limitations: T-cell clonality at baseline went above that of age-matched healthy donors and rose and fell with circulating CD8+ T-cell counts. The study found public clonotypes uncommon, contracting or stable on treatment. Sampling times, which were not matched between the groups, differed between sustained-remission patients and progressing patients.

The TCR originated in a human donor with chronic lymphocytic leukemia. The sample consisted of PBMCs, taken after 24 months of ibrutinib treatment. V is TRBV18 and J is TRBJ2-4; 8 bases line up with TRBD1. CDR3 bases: TGTGCCAGCTCACCAGGACAGGGAGGCAAGTACTTC. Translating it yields CASSPGQGGKYF.